This T cell receptor beta chain derives from a study of blood T cell repertoires in COVID-19. Study at large: COVID-19 samples, acute and convalescent, were from the United States, Italy and Spain.

Libraries were prepared by immunoSEQ multiplex PCR; TCRdb keeps only in-frame clonotypes and omits some of them. The data show under 150,000 clones, around four fifths seen once. Germline V gene lookup returns CDR1 SQVTM and CDR2 ANQGSEA. The CDR3 extends over 14 amino acids. V was pared by 4 bases and J by 2 bases, with 7 bases of the junction left unmatched. The sample taken for sequencing was peripheral blood. The sequence derives from a human donor in a cohort sampled during active COVID-19. The rearrangement joins TRBV29-1 to TRBJ2-7; 8 positions match TRBD1. The DNA of the CDR3 is TGCAGCGTTGTACCGGGACAGGCCACCTACGAGCAGTACTTC. This codes for CSVVPGQATYEQYF.